This TCR beta chain came from a study of shared T cell receptors in the human thymus. Data came from immunoSEQ multiplex PCR; TCRdb stores just in-frame clones and leaves some out. The top ten hold roughly 0.0089% of the sample, which has about 660,000 clones, more than 75% seen once. Per the germline V gene, CDR1 is MGHRA and CDR2 is YSYEKL. V lost 1 base and J lost 0, with 10 bases in between. The CDR3 runs 17 residues. The same data also contributed to another study, on human thymus T cells. That source notes: It was healthy Finnish infants having corrective surgery for congenital heart defects who were the donors. Obtained as resections during corrective heart surgery, the thymus tissue was then studied. What appeared biased in thymic and blood repertoires was the usage of V and J genes. Unrelated individuals reportedly shared highly overlapping thymic TCR repertoires.

This TCR derives from a boy under two years old with a congenital heart defect. Sequenced input: thymocytes. The V gene is TRBV4-1, the J gene TRBJ2-6; a weak D match, TRBD1 (6 bases). CDR3 amino acids: CASSQGTGSSGANVLTF. The CDR3 bases are TGCGCCAGCAGCCAAGGTACAGGGAGCTCTGGGGCCAACGTCCTGACTTTC.